Below are 5 T cell receptor beta chains sequenced from a single sample in a study of blood T cell repertoires in COVID-19. Produced via immunoSEQ multiplex PCR; TCRdb's table is partial and in-frame only. Of 140,000 to 150,000 clones listed, around 89% are singletons. The sequencing input was PBMCs or T cells enriched from blood (not recorded which). The receptor source for this set is a woman aged 25-40 years with acute COVID-19.

This chain links TRBV28 with TRBJ1-5; 9 positions match TRBD1. The CDR3 is 15 residues long. The germline V gene encodes CDR1 MDHEN and CDR2 SYDVKM. Trimming took 6 bases from V and 2 from J; bases not matched to a gene: 5. The CDR3 region is CASSRTGVGNQPQHF. CDR3 in DNA: TGTGCCAGCAGCCGGACAGGGGTAGGCAATCAGCCCCAGCATTTT.

The rearrangement uses TRBV11-2 and TRBJ2-3; D remains unclear. V lost 3 bases and J 6 bases, leaving 13 bases between the germline ends. From germline, CDR1 is SGHAT and CDR2 FQNNGV. The CDR3 extends over 14 amino acids. The CDR3 here is CASSFGREADTQYF. CDR3 coding DNA: TGTGCCAGCAGCTTCGGCAGAGAAGCGGATACGCAGTATTTT. The full variable domain, with the rest looked up from reference TRBV11-2 and TRBJ2-3, is EAGVAQSPRYKIIEKRQSVAFWCNPISGHATLYWYQQILGQGPKLLIQFQNNGVVDDSQLPKDRFSAERLKGVDSTLKIQPAKLEDSAVYLCASSFGREADTQYFGPGTRLTVL.

J is TRBJ2-1 and V is TRBV7-9; 8 bases are shared with TRBD2. The germline gives CDR1 SEHNR, CDR2 FQNEAQ (reference sequence). With 2 bases clipped from V and 8 bases from J, the junction kept 8 bases outside the gene matches. The CDR3 is made up of 15 amino acids. CDR3 sequence reads: CASSLTSGRGDEQFF. CDR3 nucleotide sequence: TGTGCCAGCAGCTTAACGAGCGGGAGAGGGGATGAGCAGTTCTTC.

The rearrangement joins TRBV11-2 to TRBJ2-1; TRBD2 agrees at 11 bases. CDR1 is SGHAT, CDR2 FQNNGV, per germline. Unmatched junction bases numbered 7, after V lost 2 bases and J lost 10 bases. The CDR3 loop spans 15 amino acids. CDR3 amino acids: CASSLTLAGVNEQFF. The CDR3 DNA is TGTGCCAGCAGCTTAACACTAGCGGGAGTCAACGAGCAGTTCTTC.

The V call is TRBV7-2, the J call TRBJ2-5; 9 bases line up with TRBD2. CDR1 SGHTA and CDR2 FQGNSA come from the germline V gene. This CDR3 region has 15 residues. The J segment lost 3 bases and the V segment lost 4 bases, leaving 6 bases of the junction unmatched. The CDR3 loop reads CASSSMSSGKETQYF. The CDR3, as DNA: TGTGCCAGCAGCTCCATGTCTAGCGGGAAAGAGACCCAGTACTTC.